Here is one T cell receptor (beta chain) with its context. This sample is drawn from a study of monozygotic twins with inflammatory bowel disease. TCRdb processed the 5' RACE reads again and assigns one entry to each CDR3 protein, with no DNA. The sample holds some 89,000 distinct CDR3 sequences. The V gene's germline CDR1 is SEHNR and CDR2 FQNEAQ (reference sequence). CDR3 size: 14 residues. This TCR derives from a human donor with ulcerative colitis or Crohn's disease, or a healthy co-twin of an affected twin (not recorded which). The source material was blood. The chain recombines TRBV7-9 with TRBJ2-5; TCRdb's D call of TRBD2 is untestable without DNA. CDR3 sequence reads: CASSVSRQQETQYF. The full variable domain, with the rest looked up from reference TRBV7-9 and TRBJ2-5, is DTGVSQNPRHKITKRGQNVTFRCDPISEHNRLYWYRQTLGQGPEFLTYFQNEAQLEKSRLLSDRFSAERPKGSFSTLEIQRTEQGDSAMYLCASSVSRQQETQYFGPGTRLLVL.